One and the same sample provided the 13 T cell receptor beta chains below, sequenced in a study of T cells after somatic rescue of genetic block. The repertoire was sequenced with immunoSEQ multiplex PCR; TCRdb's copy has only in-frame clones and lacks some. The sample carries roughly 65,000 clones, around 92% recorded once. The sequencing sample was made of peripheral blood mononuclear cells (PBMCs). All receptors come from a man aged 35 to 55.

V and J are TRBV19 and TRBJ1-2; 9 nucleotides align to TRBD1. The CDR3 length is 15 residues. V dropped 7 bases and J dropped 4; count of bases not matched to a gene: 10. Germline CDR1 and CDR2: LNHDA and SQIVND (reference sequence). The CDR3 DNA sequence: TGTGCCAGTAACCGGAGGACAGGGGCACCCTATGGCTACACCTTC. Its protein is CASNRRTGAPYGYTF.

The chain employs TRBV30 and TRBJ2-5; D is possibly TRBD1 (6 bases). Trimming took off 1 base at V and 5 bases at J, with 11 bases between the two ends. The germline V gene has CDR1 GTSNPN and CDR2 SVGIG (reference sequence). The length of the CDR3 is 13 residues. CDR3 in amino acids: CAWSAQGKETQYF. The CDR3 nucleotides are TGTGCCTGGAGTGCTCAGGGGAAGGAGACCCAGTACTTC.

The chain recombines TRBV5-1 with TRBJ1-2; D possibly corresponds to TRBD1 (5 bases). The germline V gene encodes CDR1 SGHRS and CDR2 YFSETQ. The CDR3 contains 13 residues. The germline V and J ends were trimmed by 0 bases and 7 bases, with 10 bases remaining between them. The CDR3 spells CASSLEAGLGYTF. CDR3 bases: TGCGCCAGCAGCTTGGAGGCAGGGCTTGGCTACACCTTC.

The V call is TRBV5-1, the J call TRBJ2-2, with 7 bases matching TRBD1. The CDR3 totals 15 residues. In germline, CDR1 is SGHRS, CDR2 YFSETQ. Unmatched junction bases numbered 11, after V lost 4 bases and J lost 8 bases. This CDR3 reads CASSTGTDPSGELFF. The DNA for the CDR3 is TGCGCCAGCAGCACCGGGACAGACCCCAGTGGGGAGCTGTTTTTT.

The rearrangement links TRBV7-2 to TRBJ1-2; 11 bases match TRBD1. The V gene's germline CDR1 is SGHTA and CDR2 FQGNSA. Losses at the gene ends were 5 bases for V and 3 bases for J; bases not matched to a gene: 5. This CDR3 spans 15 amino acids. The chain's CDR3 is CASSPGQGAHYGYTF. The CDR3 DNA reads TGTGCCAGCAGCCCCGGACAGGGGGCGCACTATGGCTACACCTTC.

The chain carries TRBV30 and TRBJ2-2, with 9 bases identical to TRBD1. V trimming: 0 bases; J trimming: 4 bases; junction bases outside the gene matches: 9. CDR1 is GTSNPN and CDR2 is SVGIG in the germline V gene (reference sequence). The length of the CDR3 is 17 residues. This CDR3 reads CAWSVIAGQGGTGELFF. The CDR3 nucleotides are TGTGCCTGGAGTGTAATCGCGGGACAGGGAGGCACCGGGGAGCTGTTTTTT.

The V call is TRBV19, the J call TRBJ1-1; 10 nucleotides line up with TRBD1. The CDR3 is made up of 15 amino acids. The junction had 11 bases not matched to a gene; V was cut back by 8 bases and J by 5 bases. Germline CDR1 is LNHDA and CDR2 is SQIVND (reference sequence). CDR3 residues: CASVGGQGISTEAFF. The CDR3 DNA is TGTGCCAGTGTGGGGGGACAGGGGATCTCGACTGAAGCTTTCTTT.

J is TRBJ2-2 and V is TRBV2; no clear D gene. Germline loops: CDR1 SNHLY, CDR2 FYNNEI. The CDR3 consists of 15 residues. The V end was cut by 9 bases, the J end by 4 bases, with 18 bases between. CDR3 sequence: CASSFPEDLTGELFF. CDR3 DNA sequence: TGTGCCAGTTCCTTCCCGGAAGATCTCACCGGGGAGCTGTTTTTT. The full variable domain, its missing parts supplied by reference TRBV2 and TRBJ2-2, is EPEVTQTPSHQVTQMGQEVILRCVPISNHLYFYWYRQILGQKVEFLVSFYNNEISEKSEIFDDQFSVERPDGSNFTLKIRSTKLEDSAMYFCASSFPEDLTGELFFGEGSRLTVL.

The chain uses TRBV9 and TRBJ2-2; D is ambiguous. This CDR3 is 13 amino acids long. Germline V gene sequence: CDR1 SGDLS, CDR2 YYNGEE. V was shortened by 4 bases and J by 6 bases, with 10 bases between the two germline ends. Here the CDR3 reads CASSPRAAGELFF. The CDR3 bases are TGTGCCAGCAGCCCCCGGGCGGCCGGGGAGCTGTTTTTT.

The rearrangement joins TRBV5-4 to TRBJ1-2; D is perhaps TRBD1 (6 bases). The CDR3 totals 15 residues. In germline, CDR1 is SGHNT, CDR2 YYREEE (reference sequence). V was pared by 4 bases and J by 4 bases, with 17 bases between. The CDR3 spells CASSTGKDSFYGYTF. CDR3 bases: TGTGCCAGCAGCACGGGAAAGGACAGCTTCTATGGCTACACCTTC.

This clone has just one count. V gene TRBV28 combines with J gene TRBJ1-5, with TRBD1 as a possible D gene (5 bases). V was shortened by 2 bases and J by 0 bases, with 8 bases between the two germline ends. This CDR3 has 15 amino acids. Germline V gives CDR1 MDHEN, CDR2 SYDVKM. CDR3 region: CASSLGGDSNQPQHF. The DNA of the CDR3 is TGTGCCAGCAGTTTAGGAGGGGATAGCAATCAGCCCCAGCATTTT.

The chain is built from TRBV28 and TRBJ1-5; 10 bases map to TRBD1. Germline-derived CDR1 and CDR2 are MDHEN and SYDVKM. There are 15 residues in the CDR3. Unmatched junction bases numbered 4, after V lost 1 base and J lost 7 bases. The CDR3 nucleotides read TGTGCCAGCAGTTTATTCTGGACAGGGGGGCAGCCCCAGCATTTT. Translation gives CASSLFWTGGQPQHF.

This sequence joins TRBV10-1 and TRBJ2-7; 10 nucleotides align to TRBD2. Germline CDR1 and CDR2: WNHNN and SYGVQD (reference sequence). Losses at the gene ends were 6 bases for V and 3 bases for J; bases not matched to a gene: 11. This CDR3 has 16 amino acids. The CDR3 coding sequence is TGCGCCAGCAGCCCTCATAGCGGGGGGTTCCTCTACGAGCAGTACTTC. Amino acids: CASSPHSGGFLYEQYF.